Presented here are 14 T cell receptor beta chains from one specimen sequenced in a study of blood T cell repertoires in COVID-19. Clones were sequenced by immunoSEQ multiplex PCR, and TCRdb holds only the in-frame ones, with some missing. The top ten hold under 3% of the sample, which has roughly 250,000 clones, roughly 91% seen once. Sequencing input: PBMCs or T cells enriched from blood (not recorded which). All receptors derive from a woman between 40 and 50 years old with acute COVID-19.

This clone has a single count. The chain links TRBV29-1 to TRBJ1-1; 7 nucleotides match TRBD1. The CDR3 has 14 amino acids. CDR1 SQVTM and CDR2 ANQGSEA come from the germline V gene. The J segment lost 1 base and the V segment lost 5 bases, leaving 7 bases of the junction unmatched. Here the CDR3 DNA reads TGCAGCGTTAGGAAGGGGGCGACGAACACTGAAGCTTTCTTT. Translated: CSVRKGATNTEAFF.

V and J are TRBV29-1 and TRBJ1-2, with 8 positions matching TRBD1. Germline CDR1 and CDR2: SQVTM and ANQGSEA. The CDR3 has 13 amino acids. The V gene end was trimmed by 3 bases and the J gene end by 7 bases; junction bases not matched to a gene: 7. The CDR3 DNA follows: TGCAGCGTTGATAGGCAGGGGGCTTCTGGCTACACCTTC. Its protein is CSVDRQGASGYTF.

The J gene is TRBJ1-5, the V gene TRBV28; TRBD1 might be the D (6 bases). CDR1 and CDR2 (germline): MDHEN, SYDVKM. This CDR3 has 14 residues. V lost 6 bases to trimming and J lost 6 bases, with 15 bases between them. As DNA, the CDR3 is TGTGCCAGCAGACCTACAGGGCGGACTCAGCCCCAGCATTTT. This encodes CASRPTGRTQPQHF.

This sequence joins TRBV6-2 or TRBV6-3 and TRBJ1-5; D is uncertain. V was pared by 2 bases and J by 4 bases, with 9 bases between. CDR3 length: 14 amino acids. Germline-derived CDR1 and CDR2 are MNHEY and SVGEGT. The CDR3 loop is CASSYVGRNQPQHF. For the CDR3, the DNA is TGTGCCAGCAGTTACGTTGGCAGGAATCAGCCCCAGCATTTT.

This sequence joins TRBV18 and TRBJ2-1; TRBD2 matches at 9 bases. CDR3 length equals 14 residues. The germline gives CDR1 KGHSH, CDR2 LQKENI. V lost 3 bases and J lost 8; bases outside the gene matches: 5. CDR3: CASSPYSGGDEQFF. DNA for the CDR3: TGTGCCAGCTCACCCTATAGCGGGGGCGATGAGCAGTTCTTC.

V usage is TRBV7-3 and J usage is TRBJ2-1, with a weak D call TRBD2 (5 bases). CDR3 length: 15 amino acids. V was shortened by 5 bases and J by 3 bases, with 14 bases between the two germline ends. Looked up from germline, CDR1 is SGHTA and CDR2 is FQGTGA. CDR3 nucleotides: TGTGCCAGCAGCCGGAGCGGATCTAACTACAATGAGCAGTTCTTC. As protein: CASSRSGSNYNEQFF.

The gene calls are TRBV18 and TRBJ1-2, with 11 bases matching TRBD1. V shed 8 bases, J shed 5 bases, and the junction held 4 bases outside the gene matches. CDR3 length equals 13 residues. The germline CDR1 and CDR2 sequences are KGHSH and LQKENI. The CDR3 region is CASLGQGEYGYTF. The CDR3 DNA sequence: TGTGCCAGCCTGGGACAGGGGGAGTATGGCTACACCTTC.

This chain joins TRBV14 and TRBJ2-3; 8 bases map to TRBD1. This CDR3 spans 17 amino acids. Germline V gene sequence: CDR1 SGHDN, CDR2 FVKESK. V was pared by 3 bases and J by 1 base, with 9 bases of the junction left unmatched. CDR3 protein: CASSQMTGALGTDTQYF. CDR3 sequence (DNA): TGTGCCAGCAGCCAGATGACAGGGGCCCTCGGCACAGATACGCAGTATTTT.

The chain combines TRBV5-1 with TRBJ1-1; D is perhaps TRBD1 (6 bases). In germline, CDR1 is SGHRS, CDR2 YFSETQ. The ends were cut back, 4 bases at V and 0 bases at J, with 13 bases in the middle. The CDR3 has 15 residues. The CDR3 loop is CASSLGGLMNTEAFF. The DNA for the CDR3 is TGCGCCAGCAGCCTAGGGGGTTTAATGAACACTGAAGCTTTCTTT.

The J gene is TRBJ2-5, the V gene TRBV25-1, with TRBD2 matching over 8 bases. Germline V gene sequence: CDR1 MGHDK, CDR2 SYGVNS. Germline trimming cut 3 bases from V and 5 bases from J; bases unmatched to any gene: 8. The CDR3 runs 15 residues. The CDR3 loop reads CASSDPRTSLETQYF. CDR3 DNA sequence: TGTGCCAGCAGTGACCCGAGGACTAGCTTGGAGACCCAGTACTTC.

The CDR3 DNA sequence: TGTGCCAGCACCGAAAATCGGGAAGGCTCTGGAAACACCATATATTTT. It codes for CASTENREGSGNTIYF. V is TRBV7-9 and J is TRBJ1-3; D remains unclear. Trimming took 7 bases from V and 0 from J, leaving 16 bases between them. The germline CDR1 and CDR2 sequences are SEHNR and FQNEAQ (reference sequence). CDR3 length equals 16 residues.

This chain joins TRBV3-1 (or the pseudogene TRBV3-2) and TRBJ2-1; the match to TRBD1 covers 8 bases. V shed 8 bases and J 9 bases; nucleotides not matched to a gene: 12. Germline V gene sequence: CDR1 LGHDT, CDR2 YNNKEL (reference sequence). The CDR3 spans 14 residues. CDR3: CASVGQGEFSEQFF. DNA of the CDR3: TGTGCCAGCGTCGGACAGGGTGAATTCAGTGAGCAGTTCTTC.

This chain joins TRBV4-1 and TRBJ2-7; the match to TRBD2 covers 8 bases. The CDR3 has 13 amino acids. V lost 4 bases to trimming and J lost 6 bases; unmatched junction nucleotides: 5. CDR1 and CDR2 (germline): MGHRA, YSYEKL. The CDR3 sequence: CASSRLAGGEQYF. The CDR3 nucleotides read TGCGCCAGCAGCCGCCTGGCGGGGGGCGAGCAGTACTTC.

The chain carries TRBV11-1 and TRBJ2-1, with D possibly matching TRBD1 (5 bases). Germline CDR1 SGHAT, CDR2 FQDESV (reference sequence). There are 14 residues in the CDR3. V lost 6 bases and J 5 bases, leaving 14 bases between the germline ends. As DNA, the CDR3 is TGTGCCAGCAGACCCCCAGGGCCCAACAATGAGCAGTTCTTC. It translates to CASRPPGPNNEQFF.